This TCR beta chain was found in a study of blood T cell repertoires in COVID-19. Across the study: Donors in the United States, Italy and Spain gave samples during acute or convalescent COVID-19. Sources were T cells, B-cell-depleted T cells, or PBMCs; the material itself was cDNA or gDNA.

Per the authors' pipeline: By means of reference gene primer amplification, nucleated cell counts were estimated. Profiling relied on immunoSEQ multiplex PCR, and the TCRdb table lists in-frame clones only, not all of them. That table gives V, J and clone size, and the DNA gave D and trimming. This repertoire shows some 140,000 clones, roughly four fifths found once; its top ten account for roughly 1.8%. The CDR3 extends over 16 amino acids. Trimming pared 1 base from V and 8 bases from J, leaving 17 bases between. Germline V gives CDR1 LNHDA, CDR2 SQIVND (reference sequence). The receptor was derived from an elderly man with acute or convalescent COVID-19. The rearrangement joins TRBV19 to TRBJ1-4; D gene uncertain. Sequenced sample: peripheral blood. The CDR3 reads CASSIGPAGVAEKLFF. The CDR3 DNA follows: TGTGCCAGTAGTATAGGTCCCGCCGGGGTGGCCGAAAAACTGTTTTTT.